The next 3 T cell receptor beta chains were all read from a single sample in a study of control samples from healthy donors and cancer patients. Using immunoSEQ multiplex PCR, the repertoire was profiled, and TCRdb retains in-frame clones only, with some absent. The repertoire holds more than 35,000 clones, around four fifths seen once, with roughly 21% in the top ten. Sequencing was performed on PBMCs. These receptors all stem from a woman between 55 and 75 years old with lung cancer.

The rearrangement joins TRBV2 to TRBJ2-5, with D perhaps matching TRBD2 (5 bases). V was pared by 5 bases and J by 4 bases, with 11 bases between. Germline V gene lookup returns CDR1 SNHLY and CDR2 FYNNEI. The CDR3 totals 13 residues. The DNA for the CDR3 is TGTGCCAGCAGTATACGGGATCGAGAGACCCAGTACTTC. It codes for CASSIRDRETQYF.

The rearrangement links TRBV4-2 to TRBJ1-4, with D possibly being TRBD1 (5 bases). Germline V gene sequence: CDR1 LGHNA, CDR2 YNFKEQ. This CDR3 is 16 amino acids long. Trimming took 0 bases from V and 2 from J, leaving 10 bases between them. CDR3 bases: TGTGCCAGCAGCCAAGATCTGAAGGGGACTAATGAAAAACTGTTTTTT. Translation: CASSQDLKGTNEKLFF.

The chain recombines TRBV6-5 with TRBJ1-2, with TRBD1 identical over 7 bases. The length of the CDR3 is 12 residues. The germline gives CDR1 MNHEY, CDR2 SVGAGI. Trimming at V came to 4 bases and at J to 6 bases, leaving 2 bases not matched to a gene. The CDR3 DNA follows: TGTGCCAGCAGTTCTGACAGGGATGGCTACACCTTC. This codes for CASSSDRDGYTF.